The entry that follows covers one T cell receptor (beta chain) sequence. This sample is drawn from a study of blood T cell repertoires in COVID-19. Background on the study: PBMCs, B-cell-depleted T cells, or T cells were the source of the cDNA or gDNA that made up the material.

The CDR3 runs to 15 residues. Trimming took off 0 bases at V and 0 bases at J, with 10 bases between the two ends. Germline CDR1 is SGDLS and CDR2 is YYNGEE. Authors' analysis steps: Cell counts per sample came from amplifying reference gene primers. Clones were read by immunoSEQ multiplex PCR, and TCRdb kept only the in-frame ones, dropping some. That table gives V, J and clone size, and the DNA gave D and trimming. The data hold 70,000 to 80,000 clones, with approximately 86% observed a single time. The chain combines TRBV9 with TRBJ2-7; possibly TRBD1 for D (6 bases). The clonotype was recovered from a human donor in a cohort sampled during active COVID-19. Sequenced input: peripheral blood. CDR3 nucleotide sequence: TGTGCCAGCAGCGTAGGGACAGACCACTCCTACGAGCAGTACTTC. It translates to CASSVGTDHSYEQYF. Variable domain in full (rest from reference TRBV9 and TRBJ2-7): DSGVTQTPKHLITATGQRVTLRCSPRSGDLSVYWYQQSLDQGLQFLIQYYNGEERAKGNILERFSAQQFPDLHSELNLSSLELGDSALYFCASSVGTDHSYEQYFGPGTRLTVT.